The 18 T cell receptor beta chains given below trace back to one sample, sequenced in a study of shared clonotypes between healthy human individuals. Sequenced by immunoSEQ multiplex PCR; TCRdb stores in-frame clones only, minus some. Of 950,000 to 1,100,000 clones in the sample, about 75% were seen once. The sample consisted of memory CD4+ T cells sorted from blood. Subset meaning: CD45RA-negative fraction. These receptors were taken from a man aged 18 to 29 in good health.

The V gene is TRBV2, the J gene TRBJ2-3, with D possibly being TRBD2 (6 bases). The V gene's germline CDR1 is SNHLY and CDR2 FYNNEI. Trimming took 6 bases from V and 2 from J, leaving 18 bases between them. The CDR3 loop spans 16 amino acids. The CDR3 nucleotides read TGTGCCAGCAGCGCGCTGACTAGGTCTCACACAGATACGCAGTATTTT. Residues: CASSALTRSHTDTQYF.

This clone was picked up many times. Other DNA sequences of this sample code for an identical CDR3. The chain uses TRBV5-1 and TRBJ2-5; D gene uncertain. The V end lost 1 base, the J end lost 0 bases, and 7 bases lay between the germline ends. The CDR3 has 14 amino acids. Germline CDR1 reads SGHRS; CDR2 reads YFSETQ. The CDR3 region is CASSLSPNQETQYF. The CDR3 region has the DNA TGCGCCAGCAGCTTGAGCCCGAACCAAGAGACCCAGTACTTC.

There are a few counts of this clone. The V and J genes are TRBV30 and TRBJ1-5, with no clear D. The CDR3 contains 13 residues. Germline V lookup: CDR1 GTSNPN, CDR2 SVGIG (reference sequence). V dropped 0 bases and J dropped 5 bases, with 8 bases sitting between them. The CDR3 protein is CAWSVAGDQPQHF. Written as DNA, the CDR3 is TGTGCCTGGAGTGTGGCAGGAGATCAGCCCCAGCATTTT. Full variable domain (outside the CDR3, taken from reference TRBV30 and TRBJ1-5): SQTIHQWPATLVQPVGSPLSLECTVEGTSNPNLYWYRQAAGRGLQLLFYSVGIGQISSEVPQNLSASRPQDRQFILSSKKLLLSDSGFYLCAWSVAGDQPQHFGDGTRLSIL.

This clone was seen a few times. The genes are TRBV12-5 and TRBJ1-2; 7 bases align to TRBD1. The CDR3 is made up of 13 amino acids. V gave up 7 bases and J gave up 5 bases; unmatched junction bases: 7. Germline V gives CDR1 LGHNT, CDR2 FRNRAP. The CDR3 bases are TGTGCTAGTGCCGGGACAGACAATTATGGCTACACCTTC. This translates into CASAGTDNYGYTF.

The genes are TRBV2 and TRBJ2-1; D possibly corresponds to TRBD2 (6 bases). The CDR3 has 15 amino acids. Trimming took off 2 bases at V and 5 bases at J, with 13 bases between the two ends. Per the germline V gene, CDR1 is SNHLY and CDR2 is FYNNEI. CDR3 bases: TGTGCCAGCAGTGAACAGGGACTCTTGAACAATGAGCAGTTCTTC. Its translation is CASSEQGLLNNEQFF.

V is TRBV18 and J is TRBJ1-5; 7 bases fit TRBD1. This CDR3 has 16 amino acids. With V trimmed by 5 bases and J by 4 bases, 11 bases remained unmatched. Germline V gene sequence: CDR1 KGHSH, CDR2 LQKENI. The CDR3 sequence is CASSSLQGIRNQPQHF. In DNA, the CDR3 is TGTGCCAGCTCATCGTTACAGGGGATTCGGAATCAGCCCCAGCATTTT. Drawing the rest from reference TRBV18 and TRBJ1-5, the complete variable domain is NAGVMQNPRHLVRRRGQEARLRCSPMKGHSHVYWYRQLPEEGLKFMVYLQKENIIDESGMPKERFSAEFPKEGPSILRIQQVVRGDSAAYFCASSSLQGIRNQPQHFGDGTRLSIL.

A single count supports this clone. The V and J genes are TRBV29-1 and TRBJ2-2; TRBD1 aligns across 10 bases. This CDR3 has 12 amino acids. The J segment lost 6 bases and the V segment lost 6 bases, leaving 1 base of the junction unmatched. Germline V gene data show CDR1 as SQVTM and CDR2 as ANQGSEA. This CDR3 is CSVGQGAGELFF. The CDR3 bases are TGCAGCGTAGGACAGGGGGCCGGGGAGCTGTTTTTT.

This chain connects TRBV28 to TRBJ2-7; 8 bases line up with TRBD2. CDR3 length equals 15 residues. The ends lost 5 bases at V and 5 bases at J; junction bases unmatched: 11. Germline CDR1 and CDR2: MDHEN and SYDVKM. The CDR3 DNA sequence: TGTGCCAGCAGTGCCCCCGGGACTAGTCCTCACGAGCAGTACTTC. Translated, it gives CASSAPGTSPHEQYF.

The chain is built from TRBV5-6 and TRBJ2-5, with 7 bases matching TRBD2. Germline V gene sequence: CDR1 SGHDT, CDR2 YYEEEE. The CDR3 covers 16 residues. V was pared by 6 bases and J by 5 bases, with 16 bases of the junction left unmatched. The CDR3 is CASMVVWGEGRETQYF. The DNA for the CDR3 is TGTGCCAGCATGGTCGTCTGGGGGGAGGGCCGGGAGACCCAGTACTTC.

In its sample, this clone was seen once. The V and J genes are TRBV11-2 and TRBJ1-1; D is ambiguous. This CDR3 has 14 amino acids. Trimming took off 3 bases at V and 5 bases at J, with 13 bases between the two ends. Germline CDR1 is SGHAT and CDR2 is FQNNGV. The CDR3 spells CASSLSHLTTEAFF. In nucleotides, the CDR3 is TGTGCCAGCAGCTTGTCCCACCTAACTACTGAAGCTTTCTTT.

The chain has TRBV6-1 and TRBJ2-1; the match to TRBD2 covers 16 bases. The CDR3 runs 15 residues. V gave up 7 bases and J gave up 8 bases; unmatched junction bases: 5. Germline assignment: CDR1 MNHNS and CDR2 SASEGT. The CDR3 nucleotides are TGTGCCAGCACCGGGACTAGCGGGGGGGTGGATGAGCAGTTCTTC. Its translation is CASTGTSGGVDEQFF.

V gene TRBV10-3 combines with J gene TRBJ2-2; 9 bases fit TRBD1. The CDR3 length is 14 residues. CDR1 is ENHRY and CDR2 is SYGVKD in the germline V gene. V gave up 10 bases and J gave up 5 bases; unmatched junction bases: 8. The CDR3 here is CASRGTGLTGELFF. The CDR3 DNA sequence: TGTGCCAGCCGCGGGACAGGGTTGACCGGGGAGCTGTTTTTT.

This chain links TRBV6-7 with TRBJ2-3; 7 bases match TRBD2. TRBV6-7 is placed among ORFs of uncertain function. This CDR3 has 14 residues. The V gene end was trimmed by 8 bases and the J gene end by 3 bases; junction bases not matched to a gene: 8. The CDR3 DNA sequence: TGTGCCAGCCCAAACCGGGGGGTTACAGATACGCAGTATTTT. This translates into CASPNRGVTDTQYF.

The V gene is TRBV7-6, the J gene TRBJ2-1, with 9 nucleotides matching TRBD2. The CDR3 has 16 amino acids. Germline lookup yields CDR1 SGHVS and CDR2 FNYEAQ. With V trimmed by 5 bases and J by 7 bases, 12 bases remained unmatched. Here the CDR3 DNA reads TGTGCCAGCAGCACATTCTCGGCGGGAGGGTCAAATGAGCAGTTCTTC. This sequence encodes CASSTFSAGGSNEQFF.

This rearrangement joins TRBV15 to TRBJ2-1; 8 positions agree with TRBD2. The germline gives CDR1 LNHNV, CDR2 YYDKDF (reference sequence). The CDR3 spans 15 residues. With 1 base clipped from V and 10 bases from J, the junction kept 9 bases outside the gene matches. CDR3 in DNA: TGTGCCACCAGCAGAGGGGGACTAGTCGGGTACGAGCAGTTCTTC. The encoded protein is CATSRGGLVGYEQFF.

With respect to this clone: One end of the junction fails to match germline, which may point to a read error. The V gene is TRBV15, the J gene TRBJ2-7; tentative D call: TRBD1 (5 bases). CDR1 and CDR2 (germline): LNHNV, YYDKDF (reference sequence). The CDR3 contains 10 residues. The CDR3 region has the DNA TGTGCCACCAGCAACCCCAGGGTGGACTTC. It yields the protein CATSNPRVDF. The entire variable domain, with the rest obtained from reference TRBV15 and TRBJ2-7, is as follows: DAMVIQNPRYQVTQFGKPVTLSCSQTLNHNVMYWYQQKSSQAPKLLFHYYDKDFNNEADTPDNFQSRRPNTSFCFLDIRSPGLGDTAMYLCATSNPRVDFGPGTRLTVT.

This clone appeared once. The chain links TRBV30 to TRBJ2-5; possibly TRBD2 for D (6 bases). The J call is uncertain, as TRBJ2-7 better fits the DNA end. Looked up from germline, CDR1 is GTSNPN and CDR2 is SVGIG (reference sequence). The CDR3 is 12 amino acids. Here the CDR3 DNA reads TGTGCCTGGAGTGTTCAGGGAGGCGAGCAGTACTTC. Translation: CAWSVQGGEQYF.

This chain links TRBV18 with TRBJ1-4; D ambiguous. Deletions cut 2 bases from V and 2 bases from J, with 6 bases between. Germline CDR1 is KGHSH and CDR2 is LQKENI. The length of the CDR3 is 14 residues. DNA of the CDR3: TGTGCCAGCTCACCAGAGTATACTAATGAAAAACTGTTTTTT. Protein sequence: CASSPEYTNEKLFF.